This record looks at one T cell receptor (beta chain) sequence and its context. Its antigen remains unidentified. The protocol was immunoSEQ multiplex PCR, while the TCRdb copy is restricted to in-frame clones and leaves out a portion. The sample consists of some 170,000 clones, roughly nine tenths of them appearing once. The record originates from a study of cytomegalovirus exposure and HLA in healthy donors. As for the study in general: Later, an analysis reported that the roughly 120 validation repertoires had used the same platform as the 500 to 800 first-cohort repertoires. Findings and limits, study-wide: Altogether, some 170 TCR beta chains were recorded as cytomegalovirus-associated.

Per the germline V gene, CDR1 is SGDLS and CDR2 is YYNGEE. This CDR3 spans 15 amino acids. V shed 0 bases and J shed 0 bases, with 7 bases lying between them. The chain joins TRBV9 to TRBJ1-5, with D unresolved. The sequence was collected from a man aged 18 to 29 in good health and CMV-seropositive. Sequenced material: PBMCs. CDR3 in DNA: TGTGCCAGCAGCGTAGTGCAGTGTAGCAATCAGCCCCAGCATTTT. It yields the protein CASSVVQCSNQPQHF.